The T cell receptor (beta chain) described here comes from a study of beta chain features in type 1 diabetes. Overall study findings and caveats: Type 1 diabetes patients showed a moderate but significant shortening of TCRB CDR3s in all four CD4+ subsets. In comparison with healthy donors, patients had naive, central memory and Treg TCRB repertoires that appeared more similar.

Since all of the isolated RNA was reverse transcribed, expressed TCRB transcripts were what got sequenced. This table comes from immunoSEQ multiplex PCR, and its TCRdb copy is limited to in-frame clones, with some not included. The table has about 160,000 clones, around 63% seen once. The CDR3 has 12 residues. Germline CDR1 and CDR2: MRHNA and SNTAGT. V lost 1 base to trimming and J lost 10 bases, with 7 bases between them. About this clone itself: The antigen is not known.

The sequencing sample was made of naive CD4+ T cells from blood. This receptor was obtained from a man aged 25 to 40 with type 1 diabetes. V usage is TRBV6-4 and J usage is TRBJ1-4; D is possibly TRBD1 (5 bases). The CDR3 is CASSDYGGKLFF. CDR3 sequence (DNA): TGTGCCAGCAGTGACTATGGGGGAAAACTGTTTTTT.